This TCR beta chain was documented in a study of blood T cells in healthy people across ages. Together with a sample-barcoded 5' primer, a J-beta primer mix was included in a second PCR lasting about 6 to 12 cycles. MiXCR, run by TCRdb on the 5' RACE reads, gives a single entry per CDR3 protein. The data hold nearly 800,000 distinct CDR3 sequences, with approximately 60% observed a single time. Ten or more counts support this clonotype. Its target is not known. V shed 3 bases and J 1 base; nucleotides not matched to a gene: 1. The CDR3 sequence is 14 residues long. General study findings and limits: Conclusively comparing naive with antigen-experienced cells was impossible with unsorted PBMCs. Strong correlation existed between TCR beta diversity and naive T cell percentage. The fall in TCR beta diversity per million T cells was roughly linear with age.

Sample: blood. The chain recombines TRBV12-3 or TRBV12-4 with TRBJ1-2, with 8 bases aligning to TRBD1. The TCR comes from a man aged 40-49 years in good health. The CDR3 DNA reads as TGTGCCAGCAGTTTGGACAGGGTTAACTATGGCTACACCTTC. It encodes CASSLDRVNYGYTF.